The rows below give T cell receptor beta chains drawn from one sample of a study of memory CD4+ T cells and cytomegalovirus serostatus. Sequencing used immunoSEQ multiplex PCR; TCRdb keeps in-frame clones, though not all of them. The sample has approximately 92,000 clones, about 80% seen once; the top ten hold around 3.6%. Sequenced: memory CD4+ T cells from blood. Every receptor here comes from an adult in good health and CMV-seropositive. Both conserved end residues are part of each CDR3. D genes are given only for firm matches. Only some rows state a clone size, as once, few, many or a class for expanded clones.

TRBJ1-1 | NA | TRBV7-6 | NA | CASSLDWGRAEAFF | TGTGCCAGCAGCTTAGACTGGGGGCGCGCTGAAGCTTTCTTT
TRBJ1-4 | NA | TRBV7-9 | NA | CASSPTGGSEKLFF | TGTGCCAGCAGCCCGACAGGCGGGAGTGAAAAACTGTTTTTT
TRBJ2-2 | NA | TRBV5-1 | NA | CASSSRPGDQNTGELFF | TGCGCCAGCAGCTCCAGGCCGGGGGACCAGAACACCGGGGAGCTGTTTTTT
TRBJ2-1 | TRBD2 | TRBV27 | once | CASSLGKASGRVIRNEQFF | TGTGCCAGCAGTTTAGGCAAAGCTAGCGGGAGAGTTATTCGCAATGAGCAGTTCTTC
TRBJ1-1 | NA | TRBV18 | NA | CASSPRQGTNTEAFF | TGTGCCAGCTCACCAAGGCAGGGCACCAACACTGAAGCTTTCTTT
TRBJ2-3 | TRBD2 | TRBV5-4 | NA | CASSLIGSGRDTQYF | TGTGCCAGCAGCTTGATAGGTAGCGGGAGGGATACGCAGTATTTT
TRBJ1-2 | TRBD1 | TRBV28 | NA | CASRGQGINYGYTF | TGTGCCAGCAGGGGACAGGGGATTAACTATGGCTACACCTTC
TRBJ2-7 | NA | TRBV5-5 | NA | CASSFSGLSYEQYF | TGTGCCAGCAGCTTCTCAGGGCTCTCCTACGAGCAGTACTTC
TRBJ1-2 | NA | TRBV9 | NA | CASSVGTESTNYGYTF | TGTGCCAGCAGCGTAGGGACGGAATCGACTAACTATGGCTACACCTTC
TRBJ1-2 | NA | TRBV19 | NA | CASSPVGQVHGYTF | TGTGCCAGTAGCCCGGTGGGGCAGGTCCATGGCTACACCTTC
TRBJ1-3 | NA | TRBV30 | once | CAWSVQILSGNTIYF | TGTGCCTGGAGTGTACAAATACTCTCTGGAAACACCATATATTTT
TRBJ2-1 | NA | TRBV6-6 | once | CASSAGGPAYNEQFF | TGTGCCAGCAGTGCAGGAGGGCCAGCCTACAATGAGCAGTTCTTC
TRBJ1-1 | NA | TRBV28 | NA | CASSWGTEAFF | TGTGCCAGCAGTTGGGGGACTGAAGCTTTCTTT
TRBJ2-7 | TRBD1 | TRBV19 | NA | CASSDRGQNYEQYF | TGTGCCAGTAGCGACAGGGGGCAGAACTACGAGCAGTACTTC
TRBJ2-7 | TRBD2 | TRBV5-6 | NA | CASSFWGGEQYF | TGTGCCAGCAGCTTTTGGGGGGGCGAGCAGTACTTC
TRBJ1-5 | TRBD1 | TRBV28 | NA | CASRDPGQGASQPQHF | TGTGCCAGCAGGGATCCCGGACAGGGGGCTAGTCAGCCCCAGCATTTT
TRBJ2-3 | NA | TRBV7-7 | NA | CASSLGEAHTQYF | TGTGCTAGCAGCTTAGGGGAGGCCCACACGCAGTATTTT
TRBJ2-6 | NA | TRBV6-1 | NA | CASSGVHSGANVLTF | TGTGCCAGCAGTGGGGTCCACTCTGGGGCCAACGTCCTGACTTTC
TRBJ1-1 | NA | TRBV7-3 | many | CASSQGRGTEAFF | TGTGCCAGCAGCCAGGGGAGGGGCACTGAAGCTTTCTTT
TRBJ1-1 | TRBD1 | TRBV27 | NA | CASSFADRATEAFF | TGTGCCAGCAGTTTTGCGGACAGGGCCACTGAAGCTTTCTTT
TRBJ2-1 | TRBD2 | TRBV10-3 | few | CAIRSSGGSYNEQFF | TGTGCCATCAGGAGTAGCGGGGGCTCCTACAATGAGCAGTTCTTC
TRBJ2-2 | TRBD2 | TRBV10-3 | once | CAVTGTSLAGELFF | TGTGCCGTTACAGGGACTAGTCTGGCCGGGGAGCTGTTTTTT
TRBJ1-5 | NA | TRBV9 | few | CASSVGERRDPQHF | TGTGCCAGCAGCGTAGGTGAGCGCCGGGATCCCCAGCATTTT
TRBJ2-7 | NA | TRBV5-1 | few | CASRFDQWPYEQYF | TGCGCCAGCAGGTTCGATCAGTGGCCCTACGAGCAGTACTTC
TRBJ2-1 | TRBD2 | TRBV7-7 | NA | CASSLGGTSDEQFF | TGTGCTAGCTCGTTGGGGGGGACTTCGGATGAGCAGTTCTTC
TRBJ2-1 | NA | TRBV29-1 | NA | CSVAGTGAGGGGRAHNEQFF | TGCAGCGTAGCCGGGACAGGGGCCGGGGGTGGCGGGAGGGCCCACAATGAGCAGTTCTTC
TRBJ2-2 | TRBD2 | TRBV2 | few | CASTRTSNTGELFF | TGTGCCAGCACCAGGACTAGCAACACCGGGGAGCTGTTTTTT
TRBJ2-2 | NA | TRBV7-3 | NA | CASSFDSTGELFF | TGTGCCAGCAGCTTCGATTCCACCGGGGAGCTGTTTTTT
TRBJ2-3 | NA | TRBV27 | NA | CASRATGVYPTDTQYF | TGTGCCAGCAGGGCCACGGGGGTCTACCCCACAGATACGCAGTATTTT
TRBJ2-5 | NA | TRBV5-6 | NA | CASSSTGVQETQYF | TGTGCCAGCAGCTCGACAGGAGTCCAAGAGACCCAGTACTTC
TRBJ2-1 | NA | TRBV7-9 | NA | CASTPGSGNEQFF | TGTGCCAGCACCCCCGGCTCCGGCAATGAGCAGTTCTTC
TRBJ2-3 | TRBD1 | TRBV6-1 | NA | CASSEADRTTDTQYF | TGTGCCAGCAGTGAAGCGGACAGGACCACAGATACGCAGTATTTT
TRBJ1-2 | NA | TRBV5-1 | few | CASSRAPGDGYTF | TGCGCCAGCAGCCGCGCGCCGGGGGATGGCTACACCTTC
TRBJ2-4 | NA | TRBV29-1 | few | CSALSESLAKNIQYF | TGCAGCGCCCTCTCCGAGTCCTTAGCCAAAAACATTCAGTACTTC
TRBJ1-2 | NA | TRBV7-2 | NA | CASSVDQQQTNYGYTF | TGTGCCAGCAGCGTAGACCAACAGCAAACTAACTATGGCTACACCTTC
TRBJ1-2 | NA | TRBV30 | few | CAWSVRAELGYTF | TGTGCCTGGAGTGTACGAGCAGAATTGGGCTACACCTTC
TRBJ2-1 | TRBD2 | TRBV6-5 | NA | CASSYSGGRAFNEQFF | TGTGCCAGCAGTTACTCGGGCGGGAGGGCCTTCAATGAGCAGTTCTTC